The present T cell receptor beta chain was sequenced within a study of neurological immune-mediated disorders. Study results and limitations: It was HTLV-1-associated myelopathy that showed the most TCR clonal expansion, while multiple sclerosis showed the least, falling below healthy controls. The study found no CDR3 amino acid sequences shared by expanded clones across subjects, suggesting private repertoires in all groups.

A 10-nucleotide random UMI tagged transcripts in template-switch 5'RACE cDNA synthesis. TCRdb re-derived calls from the 5' RACE reads in MiXCR, one entry per CDR3 protein. The data contain some 68,000 distinct CDR3 sequences, roughly 13% of them singletons. The sample holds a few counts of this clonotype. The antigen is unknown. The time point was: longitudinal time-point 1 (baseline). PBMCs stored at -80 C, 2 million in total, were the source of the unsorted libraries. Germline CDR1 and CDR2: MNHNS and SASEGT. This CDR3 comprises 14 residues. J lost 0 bases, V lost 4 bases, and 2 bases had no gene match.

The receptor was isolated from a female donor with HTLV-1-associated myelopathy (HAM/TSP). Sequences were obtained from PBMCs. This rearrangement joins TRBV6-1 to TRBJ2-7; 8 bases match TRBD1. As DNA, the CDR3 is TGTGCCAGCAGTGGACAGGGGCCCTCCTACGAGCAGTACTTC. It is translated as CASSGQGPSYEQYF.